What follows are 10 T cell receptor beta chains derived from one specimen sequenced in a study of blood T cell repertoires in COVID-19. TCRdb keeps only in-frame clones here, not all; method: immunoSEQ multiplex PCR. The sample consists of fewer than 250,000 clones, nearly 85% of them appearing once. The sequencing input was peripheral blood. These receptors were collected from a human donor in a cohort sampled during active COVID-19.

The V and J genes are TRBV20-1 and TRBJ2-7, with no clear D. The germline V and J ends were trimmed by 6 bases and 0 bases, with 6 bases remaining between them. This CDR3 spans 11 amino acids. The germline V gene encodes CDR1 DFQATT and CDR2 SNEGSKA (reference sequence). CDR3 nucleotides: TGCAGTGCAACCAGCTCCTACGAGCAGTACTTC. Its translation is CSATSSYEQYF.

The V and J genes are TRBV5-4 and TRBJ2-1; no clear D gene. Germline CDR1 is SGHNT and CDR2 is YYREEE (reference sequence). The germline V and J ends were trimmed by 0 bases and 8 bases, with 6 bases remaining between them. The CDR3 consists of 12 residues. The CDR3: CASSLDGYEQFF. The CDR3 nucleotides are TGTGCCAGCAGCTTGGACGGGTATGAGCAGTTCTTC.

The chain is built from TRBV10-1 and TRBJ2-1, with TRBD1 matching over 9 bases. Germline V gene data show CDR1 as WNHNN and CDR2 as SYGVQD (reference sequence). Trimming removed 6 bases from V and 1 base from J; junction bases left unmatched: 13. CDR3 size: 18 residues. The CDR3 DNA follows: TGCGCCAGCAGGGACCGGGACAGGGAACGTATTTCCTACAATGAGCAGTTCTTC. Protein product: CASRDRDRERISYNEQFF.

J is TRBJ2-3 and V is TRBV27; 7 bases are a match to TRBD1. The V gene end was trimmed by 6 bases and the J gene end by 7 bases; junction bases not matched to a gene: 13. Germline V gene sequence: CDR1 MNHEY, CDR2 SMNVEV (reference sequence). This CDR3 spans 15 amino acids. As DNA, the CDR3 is TGTGCCAGCAGAGGAACAGGGGCTGCATGGTATACGCAGTATTTT. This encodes CASRGTGAAWYTQYF.

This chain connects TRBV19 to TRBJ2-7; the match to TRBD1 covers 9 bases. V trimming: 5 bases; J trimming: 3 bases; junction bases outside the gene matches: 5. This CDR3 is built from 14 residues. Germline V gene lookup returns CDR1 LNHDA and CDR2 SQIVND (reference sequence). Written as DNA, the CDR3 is TGTGCCAGTAGTGGCGGGACAGGGTACTACGAGCAGTACTTC. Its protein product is CASSGGTGYYEQYF.

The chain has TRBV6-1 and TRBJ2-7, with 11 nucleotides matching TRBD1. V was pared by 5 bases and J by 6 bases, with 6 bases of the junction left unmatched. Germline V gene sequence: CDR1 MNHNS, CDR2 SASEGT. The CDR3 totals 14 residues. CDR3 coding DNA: TGTGCCAGCAGTTATGGGGGACAGGGGGGCGAGCAGTACTTC. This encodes CASSYGGQGGEQYF.

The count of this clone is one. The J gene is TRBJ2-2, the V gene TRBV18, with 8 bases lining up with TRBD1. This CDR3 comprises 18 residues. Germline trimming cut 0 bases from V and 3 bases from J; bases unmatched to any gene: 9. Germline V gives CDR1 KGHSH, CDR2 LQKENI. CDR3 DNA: TGTGCCAGCTCACCACCCTCTCCAGGGGGCGCAGACACCGGGGAGCTGTTTTTT. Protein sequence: CASSPPSPGGADTGELFF.

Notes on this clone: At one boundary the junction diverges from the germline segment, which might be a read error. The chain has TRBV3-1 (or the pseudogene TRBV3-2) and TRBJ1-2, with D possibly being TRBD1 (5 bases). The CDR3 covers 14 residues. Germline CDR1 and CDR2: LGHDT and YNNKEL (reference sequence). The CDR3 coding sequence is TGTGCCAGCAACCAACAAGGGGTGAACTATGGCTACACCTTC. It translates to CASNQQGVNYGYTF.

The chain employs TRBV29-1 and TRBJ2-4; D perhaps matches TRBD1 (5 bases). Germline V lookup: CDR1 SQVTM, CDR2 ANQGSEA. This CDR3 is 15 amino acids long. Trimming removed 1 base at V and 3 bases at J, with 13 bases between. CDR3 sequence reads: CSVEALREGKNIQYF. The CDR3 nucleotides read TGCAGCGTTGAAGCCCTCAGGGAAGGCAAAAACATTCAGTACTTC.

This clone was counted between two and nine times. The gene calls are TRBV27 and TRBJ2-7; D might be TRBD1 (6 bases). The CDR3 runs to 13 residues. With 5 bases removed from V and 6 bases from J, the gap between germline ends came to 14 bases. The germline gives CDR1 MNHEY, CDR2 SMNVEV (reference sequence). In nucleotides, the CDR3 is TGTGCCAGCAGTACCTACAGGGCGGGCGAGCAGTACTTC. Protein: CASSTYRAGEQYF.